This TCR beta chain is from a study of a mutant IDH1 vaccine in newly diagnosed glioma. Study-wide context: Vaccinations were initiated 4-6 weeks following radiotherapy alone, or were given together with temozolomide cycles. Standard pretreatment was either radiotherapy, temozolomide, or, for most, radiochemotherapy with temozolomide. Visits V12 and V13 fell at weeks 35 and 47, respectively.

Germline V gives CDR1 LNHDA, CDR2 SQIVND (reference sequence). V lost 1 base, J lost 4 bases, and 8 bases lay in between. There are 14 residues in the CDR3. Points on this clone: No antigen is known for it.

The time point here: week 35, safety follow-up. Every vaccination contained 300 ug of the mutant IDH1 20-mer peptide and was paired with topical imiquimod. Each donor presented with a new WHO grade 3 or 4 astrocytoma that tested IDH1-mutant and showed ATRX loss. Data came from immunoSEQ multiplex PCR; TCRdb stores just in-frame clones and leaves some out. Here the sample spans about 50,000 clones, around 92% being singletons. The sample was PBMCs, taken from a glioma patient whose treatment included an IDH1 peptide vaccine. The sequence was collected from a man aged 45-60 years with glioma. The chain is built from TRBV19 and TRBJ2-1; D perhaps matches TRBD2 (5 bases). The CDR3 sequence is CASSIAGRYNEQFF. The DNA for the CDR3 is TGTGCCAGTAGTATAGCGGGAAGGTACAATGAGCAGTTCTTC.